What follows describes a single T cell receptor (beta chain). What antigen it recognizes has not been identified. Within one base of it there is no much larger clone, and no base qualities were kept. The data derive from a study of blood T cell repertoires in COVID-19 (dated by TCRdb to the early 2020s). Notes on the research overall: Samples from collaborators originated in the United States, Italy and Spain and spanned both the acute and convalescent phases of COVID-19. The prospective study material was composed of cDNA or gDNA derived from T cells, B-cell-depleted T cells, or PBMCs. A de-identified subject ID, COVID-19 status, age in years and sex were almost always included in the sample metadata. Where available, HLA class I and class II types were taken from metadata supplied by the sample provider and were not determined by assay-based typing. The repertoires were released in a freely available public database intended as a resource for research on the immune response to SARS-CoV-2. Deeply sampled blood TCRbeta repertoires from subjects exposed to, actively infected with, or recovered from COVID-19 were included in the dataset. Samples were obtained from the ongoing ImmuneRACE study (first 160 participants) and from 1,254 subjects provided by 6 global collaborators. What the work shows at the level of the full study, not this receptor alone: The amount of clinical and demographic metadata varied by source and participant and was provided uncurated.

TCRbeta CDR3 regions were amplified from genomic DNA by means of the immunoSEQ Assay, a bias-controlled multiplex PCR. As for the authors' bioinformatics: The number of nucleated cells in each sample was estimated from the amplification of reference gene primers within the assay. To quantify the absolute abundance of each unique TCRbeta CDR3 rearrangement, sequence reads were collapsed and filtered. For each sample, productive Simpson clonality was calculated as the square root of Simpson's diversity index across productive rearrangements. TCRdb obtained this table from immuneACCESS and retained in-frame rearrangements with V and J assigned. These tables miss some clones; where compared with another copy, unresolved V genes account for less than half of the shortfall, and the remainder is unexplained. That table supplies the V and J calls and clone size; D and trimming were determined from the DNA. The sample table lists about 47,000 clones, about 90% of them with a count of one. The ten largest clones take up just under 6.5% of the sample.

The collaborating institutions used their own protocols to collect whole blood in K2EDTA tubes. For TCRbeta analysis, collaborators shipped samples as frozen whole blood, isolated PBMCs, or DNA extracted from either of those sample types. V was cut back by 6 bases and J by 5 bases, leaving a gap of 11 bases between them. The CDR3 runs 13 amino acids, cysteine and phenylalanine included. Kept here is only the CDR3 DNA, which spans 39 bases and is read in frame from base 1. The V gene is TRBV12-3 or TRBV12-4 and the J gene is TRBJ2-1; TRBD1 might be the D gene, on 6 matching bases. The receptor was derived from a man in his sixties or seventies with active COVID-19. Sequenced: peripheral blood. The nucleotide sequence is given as TGTGCCAGCAGAGGACAGAACGACAATGAGCAGTTCTTC. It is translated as CASRGQNDNEQFF.